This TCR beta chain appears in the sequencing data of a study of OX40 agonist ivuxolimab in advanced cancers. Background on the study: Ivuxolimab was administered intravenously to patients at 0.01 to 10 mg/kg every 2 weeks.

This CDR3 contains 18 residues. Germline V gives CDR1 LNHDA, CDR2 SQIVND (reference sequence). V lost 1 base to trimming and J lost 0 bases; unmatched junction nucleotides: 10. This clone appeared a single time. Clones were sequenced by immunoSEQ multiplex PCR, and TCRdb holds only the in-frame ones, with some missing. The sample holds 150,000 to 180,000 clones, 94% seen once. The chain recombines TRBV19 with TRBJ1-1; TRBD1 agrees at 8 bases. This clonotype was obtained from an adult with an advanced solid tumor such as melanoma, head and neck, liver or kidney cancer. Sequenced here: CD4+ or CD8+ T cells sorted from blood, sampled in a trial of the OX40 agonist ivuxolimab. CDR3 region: CASSIGNRGVYMNTEAFF. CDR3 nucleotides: TGTGCCAGTAGTATAGGCAACAGGGGGGTATACATGAACACTGAAGCTTTCTTT.